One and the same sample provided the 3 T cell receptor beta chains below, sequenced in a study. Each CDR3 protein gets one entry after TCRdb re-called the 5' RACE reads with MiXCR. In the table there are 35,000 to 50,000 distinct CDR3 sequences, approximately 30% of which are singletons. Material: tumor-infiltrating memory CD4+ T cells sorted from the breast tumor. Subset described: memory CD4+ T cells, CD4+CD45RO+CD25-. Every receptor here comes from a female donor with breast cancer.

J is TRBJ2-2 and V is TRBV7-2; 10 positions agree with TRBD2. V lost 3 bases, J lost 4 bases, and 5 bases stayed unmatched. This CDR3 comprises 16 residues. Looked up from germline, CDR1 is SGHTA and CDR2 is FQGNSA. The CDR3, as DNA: TGTGCCAGCAGCTTCCTAGCGGGGGCCATCACCGGGGAGCTGTTTTTT. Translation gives CASSFLAGAITGELFF. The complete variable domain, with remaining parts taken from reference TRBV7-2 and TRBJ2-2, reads GAGVSQSPSNKVTEKGKDVELRCDPISGHTALYWYRQSLGQGLEFLIYFQGNSAPDKSGLPSDRFSAERTGGSVSTLTIQRTQQEDSAVYLCASSFLAGAITGELFFGEGSRLTVL.

CDR3 nucleotides: TGCAGTGGCGCCGGGACAGGGAACACAGATACGCAGTATTTT. This translates into CSGAGTGNTDTQYF. The rearrangement links TRBV20-1 to TRBJ2-3; 9 nucleotides match TRBD1. V trimming: 7 bases; J trimming: 2 bases; junction bases outside the gene matches: 7. Germline CDR1 and CDR2: DFQATT and SNEGSKA (reference sequence). This CDR3 has 14 amino acids.

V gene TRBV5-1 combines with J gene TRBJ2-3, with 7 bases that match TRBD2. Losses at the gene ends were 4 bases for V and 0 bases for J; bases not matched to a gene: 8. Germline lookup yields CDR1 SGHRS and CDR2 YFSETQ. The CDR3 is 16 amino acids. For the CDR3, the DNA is TGCGCCAGCAGCCCCGGACTAGTTCGAAGCACAGATACGCAGTATTTT. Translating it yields CASSPGLVRSTDTQYF.